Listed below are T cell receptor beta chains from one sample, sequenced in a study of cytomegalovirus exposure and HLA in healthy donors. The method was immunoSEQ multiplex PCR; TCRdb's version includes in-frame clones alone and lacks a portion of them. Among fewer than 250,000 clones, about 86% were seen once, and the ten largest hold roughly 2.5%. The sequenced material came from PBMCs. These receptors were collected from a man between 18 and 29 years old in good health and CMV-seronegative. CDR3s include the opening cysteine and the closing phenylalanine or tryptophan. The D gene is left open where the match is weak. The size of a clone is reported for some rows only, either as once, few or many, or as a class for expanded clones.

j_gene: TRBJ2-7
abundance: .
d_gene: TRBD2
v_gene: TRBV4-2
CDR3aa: CASSRLTSVSSYEQYF
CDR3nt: TGTGCCAGCAGCCGACTGACTAGCGTTAGCTCCTACGAGCAGTACTTC

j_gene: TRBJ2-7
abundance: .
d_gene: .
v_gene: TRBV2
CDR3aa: CATSFAQNEQYF
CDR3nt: TGTGCCACCTCCTTTGCGCAAAACGAGCAGTACTTC

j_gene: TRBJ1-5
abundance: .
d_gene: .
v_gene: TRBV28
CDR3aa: CASSSTTRSQHF
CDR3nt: TGTGCCAGCAGTTCAACGACGAGGTCCCAGCATTTT

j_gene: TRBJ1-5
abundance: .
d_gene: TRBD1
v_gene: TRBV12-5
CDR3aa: CASVAPGGNNQPQHF
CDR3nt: TGTGCTAGTGTCGCCCCAGGGGGCAACAATCAGCCCCAGCATTTT

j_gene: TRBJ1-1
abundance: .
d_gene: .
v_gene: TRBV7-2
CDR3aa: CASSLGTVNTEAFF
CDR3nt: TGTGCCAGCAGCTTAGGCACAGTGAACACTGAAGCTTTCTTT

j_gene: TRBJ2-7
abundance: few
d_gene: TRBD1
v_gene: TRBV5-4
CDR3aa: CASSSLGTGDEQYF
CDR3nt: TGTGCCAGCAGCTCCCTTGGGACAGGGGATGAGCAGTACTTC

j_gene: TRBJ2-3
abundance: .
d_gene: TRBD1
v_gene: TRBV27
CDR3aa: CASSKDRGRAGGITDTQYF
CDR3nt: TGTGCCAGCAGCAAGGACAGGGGGCGAGCGGGAGGCATCACAGATACGCAGTATTTT

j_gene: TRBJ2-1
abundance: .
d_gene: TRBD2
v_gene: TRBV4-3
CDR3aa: CASSHSLAGVDEQFF
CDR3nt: TGCGCCAGCAGCCACTCTTTAGCGGGAGTCGATGAGCAGTTCTTC

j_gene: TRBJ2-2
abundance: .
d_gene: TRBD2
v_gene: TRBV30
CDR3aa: CAWASGRARTGELFF
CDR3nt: TGTGCCTGGGCTAGCGGGAGGGCCAGAACCGGGGAGCTGTTTTTT

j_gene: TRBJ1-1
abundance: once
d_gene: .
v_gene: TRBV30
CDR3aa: CAWGQSNTEAFF
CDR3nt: TGTGCCTGGGGTCAGTCGAACACTGAAGCTTTCTTT

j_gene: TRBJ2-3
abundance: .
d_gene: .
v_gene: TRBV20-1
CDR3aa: CSASVPVAQYF
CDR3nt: TGCAGTGCTTCCGTCCCGGTGGCGCAGTATTTT

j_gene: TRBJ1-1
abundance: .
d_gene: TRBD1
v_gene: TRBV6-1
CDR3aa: CASSVQTTGTEAFF
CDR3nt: TGTGCCAGCAGTGTCCAGACGACAGGGACTGAAGCTTTCTTT

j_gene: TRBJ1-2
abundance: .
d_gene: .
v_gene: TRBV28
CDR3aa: CASRTGILHYGYTF
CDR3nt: TGTGCCAGCAGAACCGGGATCCTCCACTATGGCTACACCTTC

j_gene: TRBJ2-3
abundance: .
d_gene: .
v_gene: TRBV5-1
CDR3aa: CASSSGRVADTQYF
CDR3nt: TGCGCCAGCAGCTCTGGGCGGGTCGCAGATACGCAGTATTTT

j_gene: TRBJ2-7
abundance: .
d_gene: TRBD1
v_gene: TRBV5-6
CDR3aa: CASRDRAGRYEQYF
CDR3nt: TGTGCCAGCAGGGACAGGGCGGGTCGCTACGAGCAGTACTTC

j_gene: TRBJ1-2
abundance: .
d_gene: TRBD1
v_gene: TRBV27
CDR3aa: CASSLGQGGTYGYTF
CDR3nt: TGTGCCAGCAGTTTAGGACAGGGGGGAACCTATGGCTACACCTTC

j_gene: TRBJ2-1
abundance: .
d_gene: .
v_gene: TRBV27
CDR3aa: CASSIGQGNEQFF
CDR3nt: TGTGCCAGCAGCATAGGTCAGGGGAATGAGCAGTTCTTC

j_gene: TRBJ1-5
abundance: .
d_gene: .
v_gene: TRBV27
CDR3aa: CASSPTQQGPNQPQHF
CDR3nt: TGTGCCAGCAGTCCAACACAACAGGGCCCCAATCAGCCCCAGCATTTT

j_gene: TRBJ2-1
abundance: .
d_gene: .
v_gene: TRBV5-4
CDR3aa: CAETRGTPNNNEQFF
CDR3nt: TGTGCCGAAACCCGGGGGACCCCAAATAACAATGAGCAGTTCTTC

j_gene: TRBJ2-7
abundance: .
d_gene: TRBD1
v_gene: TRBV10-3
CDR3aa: CAISGRDRGYEQYF
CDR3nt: TGTGCCATCAGCGGCCGGGACAGGGGCTACGAGCAGTACTTC

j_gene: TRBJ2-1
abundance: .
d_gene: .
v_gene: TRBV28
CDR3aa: CASSSRDNEQFF
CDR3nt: TGTGCCAGCAGTTCCCGGGACAATGAGCAGTTCTTC

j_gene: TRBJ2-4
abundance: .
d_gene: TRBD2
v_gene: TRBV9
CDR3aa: CASSVGLAGGPAKNIQYF
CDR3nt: TGTGCCAGCAGCGTAGGTCTAGCGGGAGGGCCGGCCAAAAACATTCAGTACTTC

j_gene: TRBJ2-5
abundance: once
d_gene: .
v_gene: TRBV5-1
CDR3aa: CASSLAQGKETQYF
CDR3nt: TGCGCCAGCAGCTTGGCACAGGGAAAAGAGACCCAGTACTTC

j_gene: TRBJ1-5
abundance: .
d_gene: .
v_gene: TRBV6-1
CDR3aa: CASVGAGQPQHF
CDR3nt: TGTGCCAGTGTAGGGGCAGGTCAGCCCCAGCATTTT

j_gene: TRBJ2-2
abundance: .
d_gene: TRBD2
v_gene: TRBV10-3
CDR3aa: CAILAGGHTGELFF
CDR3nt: TGTGCCATTTTAGCGGGAGGGCACACCGGGGAGCTGTTTTTT

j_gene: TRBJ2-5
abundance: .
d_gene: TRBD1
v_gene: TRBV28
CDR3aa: CASGERQGARETQYF
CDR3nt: TGTGCCAGCGGGGAGAGACAGGGGGCGCGGGAGACCCAGTACTTC